The present entry profiles one TCR beta chain with its context. Its antigen remains unidentified. The record originates from a study of T cell responses to AZD1222 COVID-19 vaccine. General study points: Repertoires in all cases were sampled only once the peak T cell response had passed. It should be noted that donors were predominantly white British and more often female, and clonal diversity was possibly underestimated.

Assay used: immunoSEQ multiplex PCR; TCRdb lists only in-frame clones, some missing. The sample holds about 140,000 clones, roughly 92% seen once. The CDR3 totals 12 residues. Germline lookup yields CDR1 MNHEY and CDR2 SVGEGT. V lost 4 bases, J lost 9 bases, and 10 bases lay in between. Investigators merged groups given second doses at roughly 4 or roughly 12 weeks. The sequence was obtained from an adult who received the AZD1222 COVID-19 vaccine. Sequencing used peripheral blood, obtained 28 days after the second AZD1222 dose. The chain is built from TRBV6-2 or TRBV6-3 and TRBJ1-5; D uncertain. As DNA, the CDR3 is TGTGCCAGCAGTTGGGGATCATGGCCCCAGCATTTT. Translated, it gives CASSWGSWPQHF.